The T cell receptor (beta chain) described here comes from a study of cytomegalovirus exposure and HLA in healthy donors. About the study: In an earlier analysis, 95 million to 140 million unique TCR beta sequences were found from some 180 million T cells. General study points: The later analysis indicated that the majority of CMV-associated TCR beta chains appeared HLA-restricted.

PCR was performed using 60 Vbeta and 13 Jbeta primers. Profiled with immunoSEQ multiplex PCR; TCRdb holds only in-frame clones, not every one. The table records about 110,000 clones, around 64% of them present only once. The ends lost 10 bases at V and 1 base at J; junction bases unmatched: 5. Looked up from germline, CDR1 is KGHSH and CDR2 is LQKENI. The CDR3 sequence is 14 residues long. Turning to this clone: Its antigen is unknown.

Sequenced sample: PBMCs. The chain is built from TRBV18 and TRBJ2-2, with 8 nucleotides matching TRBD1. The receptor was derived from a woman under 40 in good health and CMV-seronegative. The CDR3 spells CATRGTGNTGELFF. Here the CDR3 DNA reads TGTGCCACCCGTGGGACAGGGAACACCGGGGAGCTGTTTTTT.